Listed below are T cell receptor beta chains from one sample, sequenced in a study of pediatric ulcerative colitis. Some clones are missing from TCRdb's copy, which holds only in-frame ones; the method was immunoSEQ multiplex PCR. Counted here are over 45,000 clones, more than 60% occurring once; the ten biggest clones make up about 4%. The source material was gut tissue. These receptors came from a girl between 10 and 17 years old with moderate ulcerative colitis. CDR3s include the opening cysteine and the closing phenylalanine or tryptophan. A D gene is named only where the DNA matches it firmly. Size is stated for part of the rows, as once, few or many counts, or as a class when the clone is expanded.

V gene: TRBV27; clone size: -; J gene: TRBJ2-7; D gene: TRBD2; CDR3 protein: CASSRGRTSSYEQYF; CDR3 DNA: TGTGCCAGCAGTCGCGGACGGACTAGCTCCTACGAGCAGTACTTC
V gene: TRBV28; clone size: -; J gene: TRBJ1-1; D gene: -; CDR3 protein: CASSQTVAEAFF; CDR3 DNA: TGTGCCAGCAGCCAAACTGTGGCTGAAGCTTTCTTT
V gene: TRBV30; clone size: few; J gene: TRBJ1-2; D gene: TRBD1; CDR3 protein: CAWIPGGTAGYTF; CDR3 DNA: TGTGCCTGGATACCAGGGGGGACGGCTGGCTACACCTTC
V gene: TRBV27; clone size: few; J gene: TRBJ1-5; D gene: -; CDR3 protein: CASSLLGGKPQHF; CDR3 DNA: TGTGCCAGCAGTTTATTAGGAGGGAAGCCCCAGCATTTT
V gene: TRBV20-1; clone size: -; J gene: TRBJ1-2; D gene: -; CDR3 protein: CSARYRESYTF; CDR3 DNA: TGCAGTGCTAGGTACCGGGAGAGCTACACCTTC
V gene: TRBV7-3; clone size: few; J gene: TRBJ2-4; D gene: -; CDR3 protein: CASSDGAKNIQYF; CDR3 DNA: TGTGCCAGCTCGGACGGAGCCAAAAACATTCAGTACTTC
V gene: TRBV7-9; clone size: -; J gene: TRBJ2-1; D gene: -; CDR3 protein: CASSGGTQYNEQFF; CDR3 DNA: TGTGCCAGCAGCGGAGGGACACAGTACAATGAGCAGTTCTTC
V gene: TRBV6-1; clone size: -; J gene: TRBJ1-1; D gene: -; CDR3 protein: CASSDAGYTEAFF; CDR3 DNA: TGTGCCAGCAGTGATGCGGGCTACACTGAAGCTTTCTTT
V gene: TRBV7-2; clone size: -; J gene: TRBJ1-4; D gene: TRBD1; CDR3 protein: CASSSGQWGEKLFF; CDR3 DNA: TGTGCCAGCAGCTCGGGACAGTGGGGGGAAAAACTGTTTTTT
V gene: TRBV6-5; clone size: -; J gene: TRBJ2-7; D gene: TRBD2; CDR3 protein: CASIRSGGGTYEQYF; CDR3 DNA: TGTGCCAGCATTAGAAGCGGGGGGGGGACCTACGAGCAGTACTTC
V gene: TRBV30; clone size: -; J gene: TRBJ2-5; D gene: TRBD1; CDR3 protein: CAWSVTGETQYF; CDR3 DNA: TGTGCCTGGAGTGTGACAGGGGAGACCCAGTACTTC
V gene: TRBV4-1; clone size: -; J gene: TRBJ1-5; D gene: -; CDR3 protein: CASSQDTGSDQPQHF; CDR3 DNA: TGCGCCAGCAGCCAGGATACAGGGTCTGATCAGCCCCAGCATTTT
V gene: TRBV30; clone size: once; J gene: TRBJ2-7; D gene: -; CDR3 protein: CAWKVADHLPYEQYF; CDR3 DNA: TGTGCCTGGAAGGTGGCCGATCATTTACCCTACGAGCAGTACTTC
V gene: TRBV6-5; clone size: -; J gene: TRBJ1-1; D gene: -; CDR3 protein: CASSYSRRGNTEAFF; CDR3 DNA: TGTGCCAGCAGTTACTCGCGCAGGGGGAACACTGAAGCTTTCTTT
V gene: TRBV27; clone size: -; J gene: TRBJ2-1; D gene: -; CDR3 protein: CASSSSSYNEQFF; CDR3 DNA: TGTGCCAGCAGTTCCTCCTCCTACAATGAGCAGTTCTTC
V gene: TRBV10-3; clone size: few; J gene: TRBJ1-5; D gene: TRBD1; CDR3 protein: CAISGGGDRPQHF; CDR3 DNA: TGTGCCATCAGTGGTGGAGGGGACAGGCCGCAGCATTTT
V gene: TRBV5-1; clone size: -; J gene: TRBJ1-6; D gene: -; CDR3 protein: CASSLVAGVNSPLHF; CDR3 DNA: TGCGCCAGCAGCTTGGTGGCAGGGGTCAATTCACCCCTCCACTTT
V gene: TRBV5-4; clone size: -; J gene: TRBJ1-1; D gene: -; CDR3 protein: CASSLNREAEAFF; CDR3 DNA: TGTGCCAGCAGCTTAAACAGGGAGGCTGAAGCTTTCTTT
V gene: TRBV6-5; clone size: -; J gene: TRBJ2-3; D gene: -; CDR3 protein: CASKRGISPDTQYF; CDR3 DNA: TGTGCCAGCAAAAGGGGCATCTCCCCAGATACGCAGTATTTT
V gene: TRBV25-1; clone size: -; J gene: TRBJ1-2; D gene: TRBD1; CDR3 protein: CASRETGQGGGYTF; CDR3 DNA: TGTGCCAGCAGGGAGACAGGGCAAGGTGGAGGCTACACCTTC
V gene: TRBV18; clone size: -; J gene: TRBJ1-2; D gene: TRBD1; CDR3 protein: CASSQDRDYGYTF; CDR3 DNA: TGTGCCAGCTCACAGGACAGGGACTATGGCTACACCTTC
V gene: TRBV6-1; clone size: -; J gene: TRBJ2-2; D gene: TRBD1; CDR3 protein: CASSEEFVRTGKTGELFF; CDR3 DNA: TGTGCCAGCAGTGAAGAATTCGTGAGGACAGGGAAGACCGGGGAGCTGTTTTTT
V gene: TRBV12-5; clone size: -; J gene: TRBJ2-7; D gene: -; CDR3 protein: CASGLGRGREQYF; CDR3 DNA: TGTGCTAGTGGTTTGGGCAGGGGCCGCGAGCAGTACTTC
V gene: TRBV7-6; clone size: -; J gene: TRBJ2-1; D gene: -; CDR3 protein: CASSLVQGYGEQFF; CDR3 DNA: TGTGCCAGCAGCTTAGTCCAGGGGTATGGTGAGCAGTTCTTC
V gene: TRBV14; clone size: -; J gene: TRBJ2-7; D gene: -; CDR3 protein: CASSQWRTQYF; CDR3 DNA: TGTGCCAGCAGCCAGTGGAGGACGCAGTACTTC
V gene: TRBV2; clone size: -; J gene: TRBJ2-1; D gene: -; CDR3 protein: CASSDFQILNEQFF; CDR3 DNA: TGTGCCAGCAGTGACTTCCAGATTCTAAATGAGCAGTTCTTC
V gene: TRBV5-6; clone size: -; J gene: TRBJ2-2; D gene: -; CDR3 protein: CASSLEGFTGELFF; CDR3 DNA: TGTGCCAGCAGCTTGGAGGGGTTCACCGGGGAGCTGTTTTTT
V gene: TRBV6-1; clone size: -; J gene: TRBJ2-1; D gene: TRBD2; CDR3 protein: CASSDRLAGTYNEQFF; CDR3 DNA: TGTGCCAGCAGTGATAGACTAGCCGGCACCTACAATGAGCAGTTCTTC
V gene: TRBV7-9; clone size: once; J gene: TRBJ1-1; D gene: -; CDR3 protein: CASSLNGDTEAFF; CDR3 DNA: TGTGCCAGCAGCTTAAATGGGGACACTGAAGCTTTCTTT
V gene: TRBV19; clone size: -; J gene: TRBJ1-6; D gene: -; CDR3 protein: CASSIDTFTLNSPLHF; CDR3 DNA: TGTGCCAGTAGTATTGACACCTTTACTCTTAATTCACCCCTCCACTTT
V gene: TRBV29-1; clone size: few; J gene: TRBJ1-1; D gene: -; CDR3 protein: CSVVPVGTEAFF; CDR3 DNA: TGCAGCGTCGTGCCCGTTGGGACTGAAGCTTTCTTT
V gene: TRBV19; clone size: -; J gene: TRBJ2-4; D gene: -; CDR3 protein: CASSTQGWKNIQYF; CDR3 DNA: TGTGCCAGTAGTACACAGGGTTGGAAAAACATTCAGTACTTC
V gene: TRBV5-1; clone size: -; J gene: TRBJ2-7; D gene: -; CDR3 protein: CASSLENSTYEQYF; CDR3 DNA: TGCGCCAGCAGCTTGGAGAACAGCACCTACGAGCAGTACTTC
V gene: TRBV9; clone size: -; J gene: TRBJ1-5; D gene: -; CDR3 protein: CASSVDHGGNQPQHF; CDR3 DNA: TGTGCCAGCAGCGTAGACCATGGTGGGAATCAGCCCCAGCATTTT
V gene: TRBV20-1; clone size: -; J gene: TRBJ1-2; D gene: TRBD1; CDR3 protein: CSTSGGYGYTF; CDR3 DNA: TGCAGTACCTCAGGGGGGTATGGCTACACCTTC
V gene: TRBV7-9; clone size: once; J gene: TRBJ2-3; D gene: -; CDR3 protein: CASSWEDTQYF; CDR3 DNA: TGTGCCAGCAGCTGGGAAGATACGCAGTATTTT
V gene: TRBV11-1; clone size: -; J gene: TRBJ2-1; D gene: TRBD1; CDR3 protein: CASSMLQGSVNEQFF; CDR3 DNA: TGTGCCAGCAGCATGTTACAGGGGTCGGTAAATGAGCAGTTCTTC
V gene: TRBV5-5; clone size: -; J gene: TRBJ1-1; D gene: TRBD1; CDR3 protein: CASSLAGTGTTEAFF; CDR3 DNA: TGTGCCAGCAGCTTGGCAGGGACAGGGACCACTGAAGCTTTCTTT
V gene: TRBV2; clone size: few; J gene: TRBJ2-7; D gene: -; CDR3 protein: CASSDPATSNEQYF; CDR3 DNA: TGTGCCAGCAGTGACCCGGCGACTAGTAACGAGCAGTACTTC
V gene: TRBV7-6; clone size: -; J gene: TRBJ2-3; D gene: TRBD2; CDR3 protein: CASSLGLAGVDTQYF; CDR3 DNA: TGTGCCAGCAGCTTAGGGCTAGCGGGTGTCGATACGCAGTATTTT
V gene: TRBV20-1; clone size: few; J gene: TRBJ1-1; D gene: -; CDR3 protein: CSAKGGLEAFF; CDR3 DNA: TGCAGTGCTAAGGGCGGCCTCGAAGCTTTCTTT
V gene: TRBV30; clone size: -; J gene: TRBJ2-3; D gene: -; CDR3 protein: CAWSVSLGDTQYF; CDR3 DNA: TGTGCCTGGAGTGTATCTCTAGGAGATACGCAGTATTTT
V gene: TRBV10-1; clone size: few; J gene: TRBJ2-2; D gene: -; CDR3 protein: CASSENPNTGELFF; CDR3 DNA: TGCGCCAGCAGTGAAAATCCGAACACCGGGGAGCTGTTTTTT
V gene: TRBV12-5; clone size: few; J gene: TRBJ2-5; D gene: -; CDR3 protein: CASGLGAQETQYF; CDR3 DNA: TGTGCTAGTGGTTTAGGGGCCCAAGAGACCCAGTACTTC
V gene: TRBV29-1; clone size: -; J gene: TRBJ1-2; D gene: -; CDR3 protein: CSVVAGDGYTF; CDR3 DNA: TGCAGCGTCGTGGCAGGGGATGGCTACACCTTC
V gene: TRBV5-1; clone size: few; J gene: TRBJ1-2; D gene: -; CDR3 protein: CASSLGGFEGYTF; CDR3 DNA: TGCGCCAGCAGCTTGGGGGGATTCGAAGGCTACACCTTC
V gene: TRBV10-3; clone size: -; J gene: TRBJ1-3; D gene: TRBD1; CDR3 protein: CAISGQGATGNTIYF; CDR3 DNA: TGTGCCATCAGTGGACAGGGGGCTACTGGAAACACCATATATTTT
V gene: TRBV7-2; clone size: few; J gene: TRBJ2-6; D gene: TRBD1; CDR3 protein: CASSPGGSGANVLTF; CDR3 DNA: TGTGCCAGCAGCCCAGGGGGCTCTGGGGCCAACGTCCTGACTTTC
V gene: TRBV7-7; clone size: -; J gene: TRBJ2-3; D gene: TRBD1; CDR3 protein: CASSSQQGNTQYF; CDR3 DNA: TGTGCCAGCAGCAGCCAACAGGGGAATACGCAGTATTTT
V gene: TRBV5-4; clone size: few; J gene: TRBJ1-2; D gene: -; CDR3 protein: CASRERPNSGYTF; CDR3 DNA: TGTGCCAGCAGGGAGAGGCCGAATAGCGGCTACACCTTC
V gene: TRBV28; clone size: -; J gene: TRBJ1-2; D gene: TRBD1; CDR3 protein: CASSSPRDRDGYGYTF; CDR3 DNA: TGTGCCAGCAGTTCTCCAAGGGACAGGGACGGCTATGGCTACACCTTC
V gene: TRBV4-1; clone size: -; J gene: TRBJ1-1; D gene: -; CDR3 protein: CASSPLGASTAEAFF; CDR3 DNA: TGCGCCAGCAGCCCCCTAGGTGCCTCGACAGCAGAAGCTTTCTTT
V gene: TRBV7-9; clone size: -; J gene: TRBJ1-2; D gene: -; CDR3 protein: CASSYGGGPNYGYTF; CDR3 DNA: TGTGCCAGCAGTTACGGAGGGGGGCCGAACTATGGCTACACCTTC
V gene: TRBV7-9; clone size: -; J gene: TRBJ2-5; D gene: TRBD1; CDR3 protein: CASTPTPGQGAGTQYF; CDR3 DNA: TGTGCCAGCACCCCCACGCCCGGACAGGGGGCAGGGACCCAGTACTTC
V gene: TRBV15; clone size: -; J gene: TRBJ1-4; D gene: -; CDR3 protein: CATSRDRGATNEKLFF; CDR3 DNA: TGTGCCACCAGCAGAGATCGCGGGGCAACTAATGAAAAACTGTTTTTT
V gene: TRBV7-2; clone size: -; J gene: TRBJ2-7; D gene: -; CDR3 protein: CATSGLLGYEQYF; CDR3 DNA: TGTGCCACCTCGGGCCTCCTTGGATACGAGCAGTACTTC
V gene: TRBV28; clone size: -; J gene: TRBJ2-6; D gene: -; CDR3 protein: CATRGYSGANVLTF; CDR3 DNA: TGTGCCACCCGGGGCTACTCTGGGGCCAACGTCCTGACTTTC
V gene: TRBV4-1; clone size: -; J gene: TRBJ2-3; D gene: -; CDR3 protein: CASSLDSLLADTQYF; CDR3 DNA: TGCGCCAGCAGCCTGGACAGCCTGCTGGCAGATACGCAGTATTTT
V gene: TRBV5-6; clone size: few; J gene: TRBJ1-5; D gene: -; CDR3 protein: CASSLGPHNQPQHF; CDR3 DNA: TGTGCCAGCAGCTTGGGACCGCACAATCAGCCCCAGCATTTT
V gene: TRBV7-6; clone size: few; J gene: TRBJ1-2; D gene: -; CDR3 protein: CASSLTPPPDYGYTF; CDR3 DNA: TGTGCCAGCAGCTTAACACCCCCCCCAGACTATGGCTACACCTTC